This T cell receptor beta chain is drawn from a study of blood T cell repertoires in COVID-19. Background on the study: The United States, Italy and Spain supplied acute and convalescent COVID-19 samples. T cells, B-cell-depleted T cells, or PBMCs supplied cDNA or gDNA.

The CDR3 runs to 15 residues. Germline CDR1 SEHNR, CDR2 FQNEAQ (reference sequence). With 5 bases removed from V and 0 bases from J, the gap between germline ends came to 11 bases. Original analysis: Reference gene primer amplification yielded estimated nucleated cell counts. Some clones are missing from TCRdb's copy, which holds only in-frame ones; the method was immunoSEQ multiplex PCR. Clone size and V and J calls were adopted from that table, with D and trimming inferred from the DNA. Of 130,000 to 150,000 clones in the sample, about 84% were seen once. This clone was seen a few times. The origin of this receptor is a man aged 60 to 75 with active or convalescent COVID-19. The chain is built from TRBV7-9 and TRBJ1-3; D gene ambiguous. The sequenced sample was peripheral blood. CDR3 loop: CASSPRTPSGNTIYF. The CDR3 coding sequence is TGTGCCAGCAGCCCAAGGACTCCCTCTGGAAACACCATATATTTT. The full variable domain, rest sourced from reference TRBV7-9 and TRBJ1-3, is DTGVSQNPRHKITKRGQNVTFRCDPISEHNRLYWYRQTLGQGPEFLTYFQNEAQLEKSRLLSDRFSAERPKGSFSTLEIQRTEQGDSAMYLCASSPRTPSGNTIYFGEGSWLTVV.